This TCR beta chain came from a study of cytotoxic CD8 clonotypes in ibrutinib-treated CLL. Clones were read by immunoSEQ multiplex PCR, and TCRdb kept only the in-frame ones, dropping some. This sample has about 160,000 clones; over 65% occur once, and the top ten carry roughly 2%. Trimming stripped 0 bases from V and 3 bases from J, with 9 bases between. The CDR3 loop spans 15 amino acids. CDR1 and CDR2 from the germline V gene are SEHNR and FQNEAQ (reference sequence). V gene TRBV7-9 combines with J gene TRBJ1-3, with a possible D match to TRBD1 (5 bases). This receptor was obtained from a human donor with chronic lymphocytic leukemia. The sequencing here drew on PBMCs, taken after 12 months of ibrutinib treatment. CDR3 sequence (DNA): TGTGCCAGCAGCTTAGCACCAAGGGGTGGAAACACCATATATTTT. This encodes CASSLAPRGGNTIYF.